At least ten counts were recorded for the clone carrying this T cell receptor (beta chain). Its antigen is as yet unknown. The data derive from a study of T cells in Graves' hyperthyroidism and ophthalmopathy. Study context: Peripheral blood specimens were obtained at initial diagnosis, prior to any treatment.

The diagnoses drew upon clinical symptoms, serum thyroxine and TRAb, thyroid ultrasound and orbital computed tomography. From RNA transcripts, TCR beta CDR3 regions were amplified. RT-PCR in the first round (using the HTBI primer set) targeted the TCR CDR3. One entry per CDR3 protein, called by TCRdb with MiXCR from the multiplex PCR reads. The table shows more than 300,000 distinct CDR3 sequences, with around 13% occurring only once. Per the germline V gene, CDR1 is SGHRS and CDR2 is YFSETQ. The CDR3 is made up of 18 amino acids. After removal of 6 bases from V and 0 bases from J, the junction contained 15 bases not matched to a gene. Findings and caveats of the study: Blood samples included most of the expanded thyroid clonotypes exceeding 0.001. A model of 13 V-J pairs discriminated ophthalmopathy from stable hyperthyroidism.

The V and J genes are TRBV5-1 and TRBJ2-5; 9 nucleotides match TRBD1. Sequences were obtained from blood. This TCR derives from an older woman with Graves' hyperthyroidism. The CDR3 is CASTPPTGGQMYQETQYF. Here the CDR3 DNA reads TGCGCCAGCACCCCTCCGACAGGGGGGCAAATGTACCAAGAGACCCAGTACTTC.